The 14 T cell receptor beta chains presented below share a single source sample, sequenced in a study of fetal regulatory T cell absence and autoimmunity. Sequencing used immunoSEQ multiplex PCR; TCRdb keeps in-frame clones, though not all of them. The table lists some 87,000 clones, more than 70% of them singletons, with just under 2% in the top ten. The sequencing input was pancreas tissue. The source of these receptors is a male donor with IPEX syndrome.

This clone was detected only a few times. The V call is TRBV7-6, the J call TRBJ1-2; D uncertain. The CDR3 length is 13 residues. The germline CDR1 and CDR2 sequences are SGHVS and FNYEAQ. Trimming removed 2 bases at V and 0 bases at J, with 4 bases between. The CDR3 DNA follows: TGTGCCAGCAGCTTATTCGCTAACTATGGCTACACCTTC. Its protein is CASSLFANYGYTF.

The CDR3 DNA reads TGCAGCGTTGTCTCGGGGGACACAGATACGCAGTATTTT. This encodes CSVVSGDTDTQYF. V is TRBV29-1 and J is TRBJ2-3, with a possible D match to TRBD2 (6 bases). The CDR3 runs to 13 residues. The germline CDR1 and CDR2 sequences are SQVTM and ANQGSEA. Deletions cut 4 bases from V and 2 bases from J, with 10 bases between.

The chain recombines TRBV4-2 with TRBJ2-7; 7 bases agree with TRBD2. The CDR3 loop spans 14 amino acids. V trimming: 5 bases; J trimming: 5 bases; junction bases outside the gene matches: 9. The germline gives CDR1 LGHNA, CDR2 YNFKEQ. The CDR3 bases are TGTGCCAGCAGCGAGCGGGACTCCTGGAACGAGCAGTACTTC. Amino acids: CASSERDSWNEQYF.

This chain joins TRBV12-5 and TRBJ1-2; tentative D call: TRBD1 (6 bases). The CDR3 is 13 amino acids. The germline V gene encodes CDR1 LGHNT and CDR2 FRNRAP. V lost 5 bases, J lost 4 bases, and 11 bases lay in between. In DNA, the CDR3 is TGTGCTAGTGGTCCCGGACAGCGCTATGGCTACACCTTC. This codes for CASGPGQRYGYTF.

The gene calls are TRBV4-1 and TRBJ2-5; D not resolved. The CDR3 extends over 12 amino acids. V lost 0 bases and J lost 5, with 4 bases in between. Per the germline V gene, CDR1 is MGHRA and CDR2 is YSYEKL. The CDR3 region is CASSQDRETQYF. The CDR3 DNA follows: TGCGCCAGCAGCCAAGATAGGGAGACCCAGTACTTC.

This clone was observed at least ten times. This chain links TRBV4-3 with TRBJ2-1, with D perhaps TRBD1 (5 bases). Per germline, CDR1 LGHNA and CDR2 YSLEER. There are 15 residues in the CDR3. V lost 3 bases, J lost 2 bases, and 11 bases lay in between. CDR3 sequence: CASSHDVRAYNEQFF. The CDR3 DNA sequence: TGCGCCAGCAGCCATGACGTCAGGGCCTACAATGAGCAGTTCTTC.

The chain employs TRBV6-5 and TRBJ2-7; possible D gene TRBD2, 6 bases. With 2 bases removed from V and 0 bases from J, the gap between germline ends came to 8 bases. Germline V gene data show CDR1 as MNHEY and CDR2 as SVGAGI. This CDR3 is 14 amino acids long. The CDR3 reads CASSYLASSYEQYF. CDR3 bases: TGTGCCAGCAGTTACCTAGCGAGCTCCTACGAGCAGTACTTC.

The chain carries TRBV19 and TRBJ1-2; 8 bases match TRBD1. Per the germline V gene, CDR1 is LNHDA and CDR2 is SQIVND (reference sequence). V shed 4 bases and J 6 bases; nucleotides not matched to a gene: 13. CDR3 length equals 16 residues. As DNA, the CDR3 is TGTGCCAGTAGTACCCGGGACAGGCAAAGAAGAGATGGCTACACCTTC. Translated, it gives CASSTRDRQRRDGYTF.

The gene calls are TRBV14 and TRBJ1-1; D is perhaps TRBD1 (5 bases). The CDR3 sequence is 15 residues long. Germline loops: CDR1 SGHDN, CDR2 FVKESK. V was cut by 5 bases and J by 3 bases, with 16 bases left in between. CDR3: CASSARQNWHTEAFF. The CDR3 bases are TGTGCCAGCAGCGCCCGACAGAATTGGCACACTGAAGCTTTCTTT.

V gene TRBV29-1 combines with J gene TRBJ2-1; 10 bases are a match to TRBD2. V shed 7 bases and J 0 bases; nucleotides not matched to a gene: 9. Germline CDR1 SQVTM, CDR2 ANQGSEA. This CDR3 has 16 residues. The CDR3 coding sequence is TGCAGCGCCGACAGGACTAGCGGTAACTCCTACAATGAGCAGTTCTTC. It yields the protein CSADRTSGNSYNEQFF.

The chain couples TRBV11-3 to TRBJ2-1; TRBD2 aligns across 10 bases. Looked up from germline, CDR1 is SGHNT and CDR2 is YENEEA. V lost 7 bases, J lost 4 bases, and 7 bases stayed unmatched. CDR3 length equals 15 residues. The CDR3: CASTSGTSVYNEQFF. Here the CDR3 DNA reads TGTGCCAGCACCTCAGGGACTAGCGTGTACAATGAGCAGTTCTTC.

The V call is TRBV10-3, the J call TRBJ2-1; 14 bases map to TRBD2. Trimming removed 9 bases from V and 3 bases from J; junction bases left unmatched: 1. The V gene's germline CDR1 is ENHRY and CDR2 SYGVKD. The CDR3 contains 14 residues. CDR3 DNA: TGTGCCATAGGACTAGCGGGAGGCTACAATGAGCAGTTCTTC. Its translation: CAIGLAGGYNEQFF.

The CDR3: CATSRDMTVKTQYF. CDR3 DNA: TGTGCCACCAGCAGAGATATGACAGTAAAGACCCAGTACTTC. The gene calls are TRBV15 and TRBJ2-5; tentatively, D is TRBD1 (5 bases). Germline CDR1 LNHNV, CDR2 YYDKDF (reference sequence). The V end was cut by 0 bases, the J end by 6 bases, with 11 bases between. CDR3 length: 14 amino acids.

CDR3 in DNA: TGCGCCAGCAGCCGGACAGGGGCGCCGGCCTATGGCTACACCTTC. Amino acids: CASSRTGAPAYGYTF. The J gene is TRBJ1-2, the V gene TRBV4-3, with TRBD1 matching 9 bases. Germline CDR1 LGHNA, CDR2 YSLEER. V lost 4 bases to trimming and J lost 4 bases; unmatched junction nucleotides: 7. The CDR3 loop spans 15 amino acids.